The 21 T cell receptor beta chains reported below all come from one sample, sequenced in a study of shared T cell receptors in the human thymus (dated by TCRdb to the early 2020s). Preparation of the library involved the immunoSEQ multiplex PCR assay. TCRdb obtained this table from immuneACCESS and retained in-frame rearrangements with V and J assigned. These tables miss some clones; where compared with another copy, unresolved V genes account for less than half of the shortfall, and the remainder is unexplained. Across this sample there are 600,000 to 900,000 clones, with over 75% seen only once. More than 0.008% of the sample is taken by the ten largest. The sample was also reused in another study, on human thymus T cells.

The sample was thymocytes. All receptors come from a girl in the first two years of life with a congenital heart defect. Donor details come from another sample of the same person, matched by shared clones.

V is TRBV19 and J is TRBJ1-1; D is perhaps TRBD1 (6 bases). The CDR3 sequence is 10 residues long. Trimming shortened V by 11 bases and J by 8 bases, and 12 bases separated the two germline ends. Germline V CDR1 and CDR2: LNHDA, SQIVND (reference sequence). The CDR3 region has the DNA TGTGCCGCCCAAGGGGGAGAAGCTTTCTTT. It codes for CAAQGGEAFF.

This rearrangement joins TRBV5-1 to TRBJ2-6; possibly TRBD2 for D (6 bases). CDR1 is SGHRS, CDR2 YFSETQ, per germline. The CDR3 has 19 residues. V was trimmed by 0 bases and J by 0 bases, leaving 16 bases between them. The CDR3 coding sequence is TGCGCCAGCAGCTTGGATGCCGCGGGACCCGTCTCTGGGGCCAACGTCCTGACTTTC. This translates into CASSLDAAGPVSGANVLTF.

The chain combines TRBV6-1 with TRBJ2-7; TRBD2 might be the D (6 bases). The CDR3 runs to 14 residues. Germline V lookup: CDR1 MNHNS, CDR2 SASEGT. The germline V and J ends were trimmed by 2 bases and 4 bases, with 12 bases remaining between them. CDR3 sequence (DNA): TGTGCCAGCAGTGAAAAGTTGGAGGGATACGAGCAGTACTTC. Translating it yields CASSEKLEGYEQYF.

V and J are TRBV19 and TRBJ2-1, with TRBD2 identical over 9 bases. The CDR3 contains 16 residues. Looked up from germline, CDR1 is LNHDA and CDR2 is SQIVND (reference sequence). Germline trimming cut 5 bases from V and 3 bases from J; bases unmatched to any gene: 8. This CDR3 reads CASSSRGSGGYNEQFF. Here the CDR3 DNA reads TGTGCCAGTAGTTCCCGGGGTAGCGGGGGCTACAATGAGCAGTTCTTC.

This chain connects TRBV6-5 to TRBJ1-6; D not resolved. Trimming removed 2 bases at V and 12 bases at J, with 8 bases between. CDR3 length: 12 amino acids. Germline loops: CDR1 MNHEY, CDR2 SVGAGI. CDR3 nucleotides: TGTGCCAGCAGTTACGTTCATAGACCCCTCCACTTT. Translated, it gives CASSYVHRPLHF.

The genes are TRBV9 and TRBJ1-1; 7 nucleotides line up with TRBD1. This CDR3 region has 19 residues. Germline-derived CDR1 and CDR2 are SGDLS and YYNGEE. The V segment lost 4 bases and the J segment 4 bases; nucleotides outside the gene matches: 22. Here the CDR3 DNA reads TGTGCCAGCAGCCCCCGTAGTAGCAGAACAGGGGCCCGGGGCACTGAAGCTTTCTTT. Translation: CASSPRSSRTGARGTEAFF.

The V and J genes are TRBV19 and TRBJ2-6, with 7 nucleotides matching TRBD1. The germline gives CDR1 LNHDA, CDR2 SQIVND (reference sequence). The CDR3 runs 17 residues. J was trimmed by 0 bases and V by 8 bases; bases with no gene match: 10. CDR3: CASSRTGDPSGANVLTF. CDR3 bases: TGTGCCAGTTCTCGAACAGGGGACCCCTCTGGGGCCAACGTCCTGACTTTC.

This sequence joins TRBV6-6 and TRBJ2-7, with 7 bases aligning to TRBD1. The V and J ends lost 5 bases and 0 bases, in that order; junction bases with no gene match: 4. The CDR3 spans 14 residues. The germline V gene encodes CDR1 MNHNY and CDR2 SVGAGI (reference sequence). CDR3 residues: CASSTWDSSYEQYF. CDR3 DNA sequence: TGTGCCAGCAGTACCTGGGACAGCTCCTACGAGCAGTACTTC.

The chain has TRBV4-1 and TRBJ1-2; tentatively, D is TRBD1 (5 bases). The CDR3 totals 13 residues. CDR1 and CDR2 from the germline V gene are MGHRA and YSYEKL. The V end was cut by 2 bases, the J end by 7 bases, with 11 bases between. The CDR3: CASSQQGRSGYTF. CDR3 sequence (DNA): TGCGCCAGCAGCCAACAGGGTAGGAGTGGCTACACCTTC.

The rearrangement uses TRBV27 and TRBJ2-3; 8 bases align to TRBD1. V was clipped by 6 bases and J by 3 bases; unmatched bases: 5. CDR3 length: 14 amino acids. Germline-derived CDR1 and CDR2 are MNHEY and SMNVEV (reference sequence). For the CDR3, the DNA is TGTGCCAGCAGGTCACAGGGGGGAACAGATACGCAGTATTTT. This translates into CASRSQGGTDTQYF.

The CDR3, as DNA: TGTGCCAGTAGTATGGCAGGGAGCAATCAGCCCCAGCATTTT. Its translation: CASSMAGSNQPQHF. The chain couples TRBV19 to TRBJ1-5; the D gene is possibly TRBD1 (5 bases). The germline V gene encodes CDR1 LNHDA and CDR2 SQIVND (reference sequence). V was shortened by 3 bases and J by 1 base, with 7 bases between the two germline ends. CDR3 length equals 14 residues.

The chain combines TRBV19 with TRBJ1-6; D gene ambiguous. Trimming left V 1 base short and J 6 bases short, with 13 bases between. Germline CDR1 reads LNHDA; CDR2 reads SQIVND (reference sequence). The CDR3 runs 16 residues. The CDR3 sequence: CASSIGGLAINSPLHF. CDR3 coding DNA: TGTGCCAGTAGTATAGGCGGTCTAGCAATTAATTCACCCCTCCACTTT.

The chain uses TRBV14 and TRBJ2-5; 9 bases align to TRBD1. CDR1 and CDR2 (germline): SGHDN, FVKESK. This CDR3 region has 18 residues. V was clipped by 3 bases and J by 1 base; unmatched bases: 12. In nucleotides, the CDR3 is TGTGCCAGCAGCCATCAATCTCCGGACAGGGGAGGCCAAGAGACCCAGTACTTC. Its translation: CASSHQSPDRGGQETQYF.

V usage is TRBV11-2 and J usage is TRBJ1-2, with a tentative D call TRBD1 (5 bases). Trimming cost V 5 bases and J 8 bases, with 18 bases left between them. The CDR3 has 14 amino acids. CDR1 is SGHAT, CDR2 FQNNGV, per germline. As DNA, the CDR3 is TGTGCCAGCAGCCCCTGGGACTATTTCAAAGGCTACACCTTC. Protein: CASSPWDYFKGYTF.

Comments on this clone: The sample holds other DNA sequences that translate to the same CDR3. This chain connects TRBV5-1 to TRBJ1-6; TRBD1 is a possible D gene (5 bases). Germline-derived CDR1 and CDR2 are SGHRS and YFSETQ. V was pared by 0 bases and J by 5 bases, with 9 bases between. CDR3 size: 15 residues. In DNA, the CDR3 is TGCGCCAGCAGCTTGGAGGGCAGGGATAATTCACCCCTCCACTTT. Translated: CASSLEGRDNSPLHF.

In this sample, this clone turned up a few times. The chain joins TRBV5-6 to TRBJ1-5, with D possibly TRBD1 on 5 matching bases. The CDR3 extends over 15 amino acids. CDR1 is SGHDT and CDR2 is YYEEEE in the germline V gene. V lost 1 base and J 3 bases, leaving 11 bases between the germline ends. CDR3 in amino acids: CASSLRRQNNQPQHF. The CDR3 region has the DNA TGTGCCAGCAGCTTGCGTCGACAGAACAATCAGCCCCAGCATTTT.

This chain joins TRBV20-1 and TRBJ2-1; D is ambiguous. The CDR3 is made up of 10 amino acids. CDR1 and CDR2 (germline): DFQATT, SNEGSKA (reference sequence). Between the trimmed V and J ends, which lost 5 bases and 5 bases, there was a span of 4 bases. Here the CDR3 DNA reads TGCAGTGCTTCCGACAATGAGCAGTTCTTC. Translating it yields CSASDNEQFF.

This clone was found a few times. The chain joins TRBV6-1 to TRBJ2-3; D unresolved. The CDR3 spans 11 residues. Trimming removed 6 bases at V and 7 bases at J, with 8 bases between. From germline, CDR1 is MNHNS and CDR2 SASEGT. CDR3 bases: TGTGCCAGCAGCGAGTTCCATACGCAGTATTTT. Translating it yields CASSEFHTQYF.

The V and J genes are TRBV9 and TRBJ2-1, with a possible D match to TRBD2 (5 bases). Germline CDR1 and CDR2: SGDLS and YYNGEE. V was trimmed by 0 bases and J by 1 base, leaving 23 bases between them. The CDR3 has 20 amino acids. The DNA for the CDR3 is TGTGCCAGCAGCGTAGAAGTCCACCCATACTCGGGGAATTCCTACAATGAGCAGTTCTTC. Translated: CASSVEVHPYSGNSYNEQFF.

V and J are TRBV6-1 and TRBJ1-5; D uncertain. The CDR3 has 13 residues. V lost 6 bases, J lost 0 bases, and 6 bases lay in between. Per the germline V gene, CDR1 is MNHNS and CDR2 is SASEGT. Here the CDR3 DNA reads TGTGCCAGCAGGGAGAATAGCAATCAGCCCCAGCATTTT. Translation gives CASRENSNQPQHF.

This chain connects TRBV25-1 to TRBJ1-4; D might be TRBD1 (5 bases). Germline-derived CDR1 and CDR2 are MGHDK and SYGVNS. Trimming left V 3 bases short and J 7 bases short, with 21 bases between. The CDR3 totals 17 residues. DNA for the CDR3: TGTGCCAGCAGTGATCGCCTTTGGGGGGGGGTGGGTGAAAAACTGTTTTTT. It encodes CASSDRLWGGVGEKLFF.